A single sample is the source of the 21 T cell receptor beta chains below, sequenced in a study of shared clonotypes between healthy human individuals. Profiling relied on immunoSEQ multiplex PCR, and the TCRdb table lists in-frame clones only, not all of them. The sample yields 2 million to 2.5 million clones, around 90% seen once. Sequencing was done on a sample of naive CD4+ T cells from PBMCs. Subset: CD45RA+ positively selected. The receptors here all came from a man in his late teens or twenties in good health. Some clones in this sample may be carry-over from other donors' samples.

V is TRBV5-1 and J is TRBJ2-2; 7 bases match TRBD1. Germline V gene data show CDR1 as SGHRS and CDR2 as YFSETQ. Trimming at V came to 4 bases and at J to 3 bases, leaving 9 bases not matched to a gene. The CDR3 totals 16 residues. In nucleotides, the CDR3 is TGCGCCAGCAGCCCACCGGGACAGACCGACACCGGGGAGCTGTTTTTT. This encodes CASSPPGQTDTGELFF.

The V gene is TRBV15, the J gene TRBJ2-5; 7 bases agree with TRBD1. Trimming cost V 1 base and J 3 bases; bases outside gene matches: 2. The CDR3 sequence is 14 residues long. Germline assignment: CDR1 LNHNV and CDR2 YYDKDF (reference sequence). For the CDR3, the DNA is TGTGCCACCAGCAGAGTTGGGACAGAAGAGACCCAGTACTTC. It specifies CATSRVGTEETQYF.

To note about this clone: This sample includes further DNA sequences coding for the same CDR3. J is TRBJ1-1 and V is TRBV20-1, with unresolved D. Germline-derived CDR1 and CDR2 are DFQATT and SNEGSKA (reference sequence). CDR3 length equals 11 residues. The CDR3 sequence: CSFTDLTEAFF. CDR3 nucleotide sequence: TGCAGCTTCACAGATTTAACTGAAGCTTTCTTT.

This clone was detected only once. The CDR3 DNA reads as TGTGCCAGCAGTGATCTCAGAAAGACAGATTCCGATTATGGCTACACCTTC. Its translation: CASSDLRKTDSDYGYTF. The chain recombines TRBV25-1 with TRBJ1-2, with D possibly matching TRBD1 (5 bases). This CDR3 is built from 17 residues. Trimming took 3 bases from V and 5 from J, leaving 22 bases between them. Germline V gene sequence: CDR1 MGHDK, CDR2 SYGVNS.

The J gene is TRBJ2-1, the V gene TRBV7-9; 11 bases match TRBD2. The CDR3 runs 15 residues. Germline values: CDR1 SEHNR, CDR2 FQNEAQ (reference sequence). The junction had 3 bases not matched to a gene; V was cut back by 1 base and J by 7 bases. CDR3 protein: CASSLELAGVNEQFF. The CDR3 nucleotides read TGTGCCAGCAGCTTAGAACTAGCGGGAGTTAATGAGCAGTTCTTC. Filled out from reference TRBV7-9 and TRBJ2-1, the complete variable domain reads DTGVSQNPRHKITKRGQNVTFRCDPISEHNRLYWYRQTLGQGPEFLTYFQNEAQLEKSRLLSDRFSAERPKGSFSTLEIQRTEQGDSAMYLCASSLELAGVNEQFFGPGTRLTVL.

This chain joins TRBV28 and TRBJ2-3, with a weak D call TRBD2 (5 bases). Germline lookup yields CDR1 MDHEN and CDR2 SYDVKM. V shed 7 bases and J shed 0 bases, with 11 bases lying between them. This CDR3 is 14 amino acids long. The chain's CDR3 is CASILRGSTDTQYF. DNA for the CDR3: TGTGCCAGCATACTGAGAGGGAGCACAGATACGCAGTATTTT.

This clone was seen once. The sample contains more than one DNA sequence encoding this CDR3. The chain couples TRBV6-5 to TRBJ2-7; a possible D gene is TRBD1 (6 bases). Germline CDR1 MNHEY, CDR2 SVGAGI. This CDR3 has 14 residues. V lost 0 bases and J lost 2, with 8 bases in between. As DNA, the CDR3 is TGTGCCAGCAGTTACTCCAGGGGCCCCTACGAGCAGTACTTC. Protein product: CASSYSRGPYEQYF.

About this clone itself: Other nucleotide sequences in the sample specify the same CDR3. J is TRBJ2-7 and V is TRBV5-1; D is possibly TRBD1 (5 bases). The CDR3 runs 13 residues. Germline lookup yields CDR1 SGHRS and CDR2 YFSETQ. V was trimmed by 2 bases and J by 1 base, leaving 7 bases between them. The CDR3 DNA sequence: TGCGCCAGCAGCTTCCAGGGATCCTACGAGCAGTACTTC. Translation gives CASSFQGSYEQYF.

This chain uses TRBV18 with TRBJ2-1; 14 positions agree with TRBD2. This CDR3 contains 14 residues. V lost 3 bases to trimming and J lost 12 bases; unmatched junction nucleotides: 4. Germline CDR1 and CDR2: KGHSH and LQKENI. Written as DNA, the CDR3 is TGTGCCAGCTCACCCGGGACTAGCGGGAGTAGGCAGTTCTTC. Translation gives CASSPGTSGSRQFF.

The V gene is TRBV29-1, the J gene TRBJ2-5; TRBD2 matches at 8 bases. Germline V lookup: CDR1 SQVTM, CDR2 ANQGSEA. The ends lost 8 bases at V and 5 bases at J; junction bases unmatched: 4. The CDR3 consists of 11 residues. The CDR3: CSPPGGETQYF. CDR3 nucleotide sequence: TGCAGCCCACCGGGAGGGGAGACCCAGTACTTC.

This clone was picked up a small number of times. This sequence joins TRBV10-2 and TRBJ1-3, with a possible D match to TRBD1 (5 bases). Germline CDR1 and CDR2: WSHSY and SAAADI. V was shortened by 2 bases and J by 4 bases, with 9 bases between the two germline ends. The CDR3 contains 14 residues. The CDR3 region has the DNA TGCGCCAGCAGTGAGCCAGGGCGGGGAAACACCATATATTTT. The encoded protein is CASSEPGRGNTIYF.

The chain has TRBV2 and TRBJ2-1; D is possibly TRBD1 (5 bases). The CDR3 consists of 13 residues. Germline V gives CDR1 SNHLY, CDR2 FYNNEI. Trimming took off 4 bases at V and 4 bases at J, with 8 bases between the two ends. In nucleotides, the CDR3 is TGTGCCAGCAGTGGGGGCGAATACAATGAGCAGTTCTTC. It codes for CASSGGEYNEQFF. The variable domain in full, with the rest retrieved from reference TRBV2 and TRBJ2-1, is EPEVTQTPSHQVTQMGQEVILRCVPISNHLYFYWYRQILGQKVEFLVSFYNNEISEKSEIFDDQFSVERPDGSNFTLKIRSTKLEDSAMYFCASSGGEYNEQFFGPGTRLTVL.

This clone was observed a single time. The chain carries TRBV5-1 and TRBJ2-7, with 7 bases lining up with TRBD1. After removal of 4 bases from V and 7 bases from J, the junction contained 11 bases not matched to a gene. CDR3 length: 14 amino acids. The germline V gene has CDR1 SGHRS and CDR2 YFSETQ. For the CDR3, the DNA is TGCGCCAGCAGCCCGGGACAGCCTTTACGTGAGCAGTACTTC. Protein: CASSPGQPLREQYF.

The chain uses TRBV28 and TRBJ2-3; TRBD1 or TRBD2 may be the D gene (5 bases each). Germline V gives CDR1 MDHEN, CDR2 SYDVKM. The CDR3 length is 14 residues. The V and J ends lost 7 bases and 1 base respectively, with 12 bases between them. This CDR3 is CASTPGRRTDTQYF. The CDR3 region has the DNA TGTGCCAGCACCCCGGGACGCCGCACAGATACGCAGTATTTT.

This rearrangement joins TRBV9 to TRBJ2-1; possible D gene TRBD2, 6 bases. The CDR3 covers 15 residues. Trimming cost V 6 bases and J 2 bases, with 15 bases left between them. Per the germline V gene, CDR1 is SGDLS and CDR2 is YYNGEE. CDR3 region: CASNAGGRAYNEQFF. The DNA of the CDR3 is TGTGCCAGCAACGCCGGAGGGAGAGCCTACAATGAGCAGTTCTTC.

The chain combines TRBV29-1 with TRBJ2-7, with D tentatively TRBD2 (6 bases). The germline V gene encodes CDR1 SQVTM and CDR2 ANQGSEA. V was clipped by 6 bases and J by 2 bases, with 11 bases between them. This CDR3 is 12 amino acids long. The DNA of the CDR3 is TGCAGCGTGAAGGCGGGGACCTACGAGCAGTACTTC. Residues: CSVKAGTYEQYF.

This chain uses TRBV28 with TRBJ2-1, with D possibly TRBD2 on 6 matching bases. This CDR3 spans 14 amino acids. CDR1 is MDHEN, CDR2 SYDVKM, per germline. The CDR3 loop reads CGLSSAGWDNEQFF. CDR3 DNA sequence: TGTGGGCTCTCATCTGCGGGGTGGGACAATGAGCAGTTCTTC.

The chain couples TRBV7-9 to TRBJ2-1; D may be TRBD1 or TRBD2 (7 bases each). The CDR3 is 15 amino acids. V was clipped by 1 base and J by 8 bases, with 15 bases between them. Germline assignment: CDR1 SEHNR and CDR2 FQNEAQ (reference sequence). The chain's CDR3 is CASSLGQGGGDEQFF. As DNA, the CDR3 is TGTGCCAGCAGCTTAGGACAGGGCGGGGGCGATGAGCAGTTCTTC.

The V and J genes are TRBV18 and TRBJ2-2, with D possibly matching TRBD1 (6 bases). The germline gives CDR1 KGHSH, CDR2 LQKENI. This CDR3 comprises 17 residues. V dropped 4 bases and J dropped 3 bases, with 18 bases sitting between them. Here the CDR3 reads CASSLRTQGRDTGELFF. CDR3 nucleotides: TGTGCCAGCTCACTTCGAACACAGGGTAGGGACACCGGGGAGCTGTTTTTT.

The chain uses TRBV5-6 and TRBJ1-3; D remains unclear. Germline CDR1 reads SGHDT; CDR2 reads YYEEEE. This CDR3 is built from 14 residues. The V and J ends lost 7 bases and 4 bases respectively, with 15 bases between them. For the CDR3, the DNA is TGTGCCAGCGACGGGTGGCCGGGCGGAAACACCATATATTTT. This codes for CASDGWPGGNTIYF.

The chain combines TRBV10-2 with TRBJ1-5; 8 bases line up with TRBD1. This CDR3 spans 16 amino acids. The germline CDR1 and CDR2 sequences are WSHSY and SAAADI. Trimming removed 3 bases from V and 2 bases from J; junction bases left unmatched: 6. The CDR3 bases are TGCGCCAGCAGTGATCGACAGGGGAAGGGCAATCAGCCCCAGCATTTT. This translates into CASSDRQGKGNQPQHF.